This entry lists 9 T cell receptor beta chains sequenced from one sample in a study of cytomegalovirus exposure and HLA in healthy donors. The PCR used 60 Vbeta and 13 Jbeta primers. Libraries were prepared by immunoSEQ multiplex PCR; TCRdb keeps only in-frame clonotypes and omits some of them. Listed are 100,000 to 150,000 clones; approximately 1.7% falls within the top ten. The sequencing input was PBMCs. The source is a woman in her 40s in good health and CMV-seropositive.

The chain couples TRBV27 to TRBJ1-1; D perhaps matches TRBD1 (6 bases). The CDR3 spans 16 residues. Germline CDR1 MNHEY, CDR2 SMNVEV (reference sequence). The V gene lost 5 bases and the J gene lost 5 bases, with 21 bases spanning the gap. Written as DNA, the CDR3 is TGTGCCAGCAGTCCCCATAGCCAGGGGTTCAAGACTGAAGCTTTCTTT. Its protein product is CASSPHSQGFKTEAFF.

The V call is TRBV28, the J call TRBJ2-2; possible D gene TRBD1, 6 bases. The CDR3 covers 14 residues. Trimming shortened V by 8 bases and J by 5 bases, and 15 bases separated the two germline ends. Germline loops: CDR1 MDHEN, CDR2 SYDVKM. This CDR3 is CASREGGLTGELFF. The CDR3, as DNA: TGTGCCAGCCGGGAAGGGGGATTAACCGGGGAGCTGTTTTTT.

The rearrangement uses TRBV30 and TRBJ2-6, with 7 bases lining up with TRBD1. Trimming took 0 bases from V and 0 from J; bases not matched to a gene: 5. Germline V gene data show CDR1 as GTSNPN and CDR2 as SVGIG (reference sequence). The CDR3 is made up of 17 amino acids. DNA for the CDR3: TGTGCCTGGAGTGTAAGGGACAGACTCTCTGGGGCCAACGTCCTGACTTTC. Protein: CAWSVRDRLSGANVLTF.

V and J are TRBV11-3 and TRBJ1-2, with a weak D call TRBD1 (6 bases). V was pared by 2 bases and J by 8 bases, with 12 bases between. Looked up from germline, CDR1 is SGHNT and CDR2 is YENEEA. The CDR3 is 13 residues long. The chain's CDR3 is CASSLKSGVGYTF. The DNA for the CDR3 is TGTGCCAGCAGCTTAAAATCAGGGGTCGGCTACACCTTC.

The rearrangement links TRBV7-7 to TRBJ2-1; D is perhaps TRBD2 (5 bases). Trimming took 5 bases from V and 6 from J, leaving 14 bases between them. Germline lookup yields CDR1 SSHAT and CDR2 FNYEAQ (reference sequence). The CDR3 is 14 residues long. The CDR3 reads CASSVTTPPNEQFF. In DNA, the CDR3 is TGTGCCAGCAGCGTGACTACTCCCCCCAATGAGCAGTTCTTC.

The chain joins TRBV7-8 to TRBJ2-1; TRBD2 aligns across 7 bases. Germline CDR1 is SGHVS and CDR2 is FQNEAQ. This CDR3 spans 14 amino acids. V shed 1 base and J 7 bases; nucleotides not matched to a gene: 4. The CDR3 bases are TGTGCCAGCAGCTTAGTAGTGGGGGGGAATGAGCAGTTCTTC. Its translation: CASSLVVGGNEQFF.

This chain uses TRBV28 with TRBJ1-5, with TRBD1 as a possible D gene (5 bases). Trimming left V 7 bases short and J 1 base short, with 17 bases between. The CDR3 is 16 amino acids. CDR1 is MDHEN, CDR2 SYDVKM, per germline. CDR3 bases: TGTGCCAGCACTCAGAGGGAGGGGTTGAGCAATCAGCCCCAGCATTTT. Amino acid sequence: CASTQREGLSNQPQHF.

The chain joins TRBV29-1 to TRBJ2-7; 7 bases match TRBD2. Germline loops: CDR1 SQVTM, CDR2 ANQGSEA. The CDR3 is 12 residues long. The V and J ends lost 4 bases and 3 bases, in that order; junction bases with no gene match: 3. The CDR3 bases are TGCAGCGTTGGGGAGGGGATCTACGAGCAGTACTTC. Translation gives CSVGEGIYEQYF.

The V gene is TRBV7-3, the J gene TRBJ1-1; D gene unclear. Germline loops: CDR1 SGHTA, CDR2 FQGTGA. This CDR3 has 14 residues. Trimming removed 3 bases at V and 8 bases at J, with 16 bases between. This CDR3 is CASSFGGFGQEAFF. DNA for the CDR3: TGTGCCAGCAGCTTTGGAGGTTTCGGGCAAGAAGCTTTCTTT.